This T cell receptor (beta chain) originates from a study of T cells expressing NK-cell markers. Using the 5' RACE reads, TCRdb records one entry per CDR3 protein without DNA. The sample holds 300,000 to 450,000 distinct CDR3 sequences. This CDR3 contains 16 residues. The V gene's germline CDR1 is SGDLS and CDR2 YYNGEE. Sequencing input: blood T cells: a sorted CD56 or NKG2C T cell subset, CD4+ or CD8+ T cells, or bulk PBMC T cells (not recorded which). The TCR originated in a man aged 18-75 years in good health. The chain joins TRBV9 to TRBJ2-1; TCRdb's assignment of TRBD2 cannot be checked, as there is no DNA. This chain's CDR3 is CASSDNLAGGYNEQFF.